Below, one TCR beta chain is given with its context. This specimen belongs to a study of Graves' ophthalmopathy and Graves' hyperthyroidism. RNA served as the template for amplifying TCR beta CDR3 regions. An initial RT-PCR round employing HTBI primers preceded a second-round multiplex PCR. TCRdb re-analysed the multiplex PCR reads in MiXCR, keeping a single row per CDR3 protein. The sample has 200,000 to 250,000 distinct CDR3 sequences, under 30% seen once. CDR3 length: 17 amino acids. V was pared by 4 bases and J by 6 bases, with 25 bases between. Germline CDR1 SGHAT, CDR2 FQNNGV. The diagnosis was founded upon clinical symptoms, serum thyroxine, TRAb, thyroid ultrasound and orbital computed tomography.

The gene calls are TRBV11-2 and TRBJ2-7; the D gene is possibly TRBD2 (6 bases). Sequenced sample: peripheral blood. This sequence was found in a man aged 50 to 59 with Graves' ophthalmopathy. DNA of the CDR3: TGTGCCAGCAGCTCTGCGGGGCGGGACTCCCCTTCTTCCGAGCAGTACTTC. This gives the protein CASSSAGRDSPSSEQYF.